This TCR beta chain is from a study of T-cell reconstitution after alpha-beta-depleted transplantation in children. Unique molecular identifiers were used to barcode this TCRbeta library. One entry per CDR3 protein results from TCRdb running MiXCR on the PCR reads. This sample carries 500,000 to 750,000 distinct CDR3 sequences, 25% to 30% of them seen once, and the ten largest clones take approximately 39%. CDR1 is DFQATT and CDR2 is SNEGSKA in the germline V gene (reference sequence). The CDR3 contains 15 residues. V gave up 6 bases and J gave up 4 bases; unmatched junction bases: 9. This clonotype has a handful of counts.

V usage is TRBV20-1 and J usage is TRBJ2-3; TRBD2 matches at 11 bases. The TCR comes from a boy less than two years old with Wiskott-Aldrich syndrome, due to receive a stem cell transplant. This specimen consisted of PBMCs, obtained before TCRalphabeta/CD19-depleted stem cell transplant. The CDR3: CSATRLAGGADTQYF. The CDR3, as DNA: TGCAGTGCAACCCGGCTAGCGGGAGGAGCAGATACGCAGTATTTT.